This record looks at one T cell receptor (beta chain) sequence and its context. Its antigen is undetermined. The data stem from a study of T cells in localized non-small cell lung cancer. Germline assignment: CDR1 MDHEN and CDR2 SYDVKM. Trimming took off 6 bases at V and 4 bases at J, with 15 bases between the two ends. The CDR3 extends over 14 amino acids. Broader study findings: Adjacent lung had a median about 60 of the 100 largest tumor clones. Overall survival was longer when the density of T cells in the blood was higher. Heterogeneity is still possible, as just one tumor region was sequenced.

The protocol was immunoSEQ multiplex PCR, while the TCRdb copy is restricted to in-frame clones and leaves out a portion. The sample records about 33,000 clones, 80% being singletons. Here the sequenced sample was peripheral blood, taken before any cancer treatment. This sequence originates from a male donor older than 55 with stage III squamous cell lung carcinoma. The chain links TRBV28 to TRBJ2-5; perhaps D is TRBD1 or TRBD2 (5 bases each). The CDR3 here is CASSPRGGVETQYF. CDR3 bases: TGTGCCAGCAGCCCCCGTGGGGGAGTAGAGACCCAGTACTTC.